This TCR beta chain derives from a study of cytomegalovirus exposure and HLA in healthy donors. CDR1 MGHDK and CDR2 SYGVNS come from the germline V gene. Trimming removed 5 bases from V and 4 bases from J; junction bases left unmatched: 6. This CDR3 has 14 residues. Researchers ran the PCR with 60 Vbeta and 13 Jbeta primers. Repertoires were generated with immunoSEQ multiplex PCR, while TCRdb's copy carries only in-frame clones and drops some. The sample includes under 150,000 clones, about three quarters of them seen just once. The specimen was PBMCs. This TCR was recovered from a man aged 35 to 55 in good health and CMV-seropositive. The gene calls are TRBV25-1 and TRBJ2-3; 7 nucleotides align to TRBD2. CDR3 amino acids: CASSQSGGSDTQYF. As DNA, the CDR3 is TGTGCCAGCAGTCAATCGGGGGGATCAGATACGCAGTATTTT.